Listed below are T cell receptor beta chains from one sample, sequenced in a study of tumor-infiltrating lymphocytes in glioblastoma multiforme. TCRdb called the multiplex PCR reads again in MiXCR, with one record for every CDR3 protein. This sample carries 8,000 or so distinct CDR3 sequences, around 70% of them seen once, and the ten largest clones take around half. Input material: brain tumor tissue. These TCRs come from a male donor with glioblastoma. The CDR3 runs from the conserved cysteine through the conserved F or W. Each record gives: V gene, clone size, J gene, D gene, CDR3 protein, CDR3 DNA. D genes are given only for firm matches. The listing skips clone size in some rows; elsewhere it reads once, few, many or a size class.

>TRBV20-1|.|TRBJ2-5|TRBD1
CSASTRTGGAETQYF
TGCAGTGCTTCCACCCGCACAGGGGGCGCGGAGACCCAGTACTTC
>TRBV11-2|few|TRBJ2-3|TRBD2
CASSTLAGRDTQYF
TGTGCCAGCAGTACTCTAGCGGGTAGGGATACGCAGTATTTT
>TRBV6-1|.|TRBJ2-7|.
CASCSGGDPYEQYF
TGTGCCAGCTGCAGCGGAGGGGACCCCTACGAGCAGTACTTC
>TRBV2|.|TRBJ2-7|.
CASSVQLLKNEEYF
TGTGCCAGCAGTGTACAGCTACTTAAGAACGAGGAGTACTTC
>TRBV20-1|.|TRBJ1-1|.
CSARERDTEAFF
TGCAGTGCTAGAGAACGGGACACTGAAGCTTTCTTT
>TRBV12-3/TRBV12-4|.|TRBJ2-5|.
CASRLDGQETQYF
TGTGCCAGCAGACTGGACGGCCAAGAGACCCAGTACTTC
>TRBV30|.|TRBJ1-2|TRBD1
CAWSASRDRQNYGYTF
TGTGCCTGGAGTGCCTCCCGGGACAGGCAAAATTATGGCTACACCTTC
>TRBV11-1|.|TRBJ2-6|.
CASSPFGANVLTF
TGTGCCAGCAGCCCCTTTGGGGCCAACGTCCTGACTTTC
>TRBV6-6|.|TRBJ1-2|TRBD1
CASSYSGQTEYYGYTF
TGTGCCAGCAGTTACTCGGGACAGACTGAATACTATGGCTACACCTTC
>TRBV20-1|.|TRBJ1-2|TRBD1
CSAGLTGVGSYVYTF
TGCAGTGCTGGATTGACAGGGGTAGGCTCTTATGTCTACACCTTC
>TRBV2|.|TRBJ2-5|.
CASNDGTSGTQYF
TGTGCCAGCAACGACGGGACATCGGGGACCCAGTACTTC
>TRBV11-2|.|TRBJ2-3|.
CASRWKGRRPDTQYF
TGTGCCAGCAGGTGGAAGGGACGGCGACCAGATACGCAGTATTTT
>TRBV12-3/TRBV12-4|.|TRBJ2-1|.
CASRGYNEQFF
TGTGCCAGCAGAGGCTACAATGAGCAGTTCTTC
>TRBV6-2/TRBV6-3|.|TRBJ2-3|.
CARGTTPNTDTQYF
TGTGCCAGAGGCACAACACCGAACACAGATACGCAGTATTTT
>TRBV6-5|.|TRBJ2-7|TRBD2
CASSEVTSGVEQYF
TGTGCCAGCAGTGAGGTGACTAGCGGTGTTGAGCAGTACTTC
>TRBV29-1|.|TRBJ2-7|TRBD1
CSVATGTEYEQYF
TGCAGCGTCGCCACCGGGACAGAGTACGAGCAGTACTTC
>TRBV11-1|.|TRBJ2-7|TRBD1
CASRRTGDDEQCF
TGTGCCAGCAGGCGGACAGGGGATGACGAGCAGTGCTTC
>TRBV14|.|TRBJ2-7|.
CATSQELTGFSYEQYF
TGTGCCACCAGCCAAGAGTTAACAGGATTCTCTTACGAGCAGTACTTC
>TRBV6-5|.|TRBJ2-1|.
CASRVGGPYNEQFF
TGTGCCAGCAGGGTAGGAGGGCCCTACAATGAGCAGTTCTTC
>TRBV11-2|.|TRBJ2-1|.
CASSLVGGLLFNEQFF
TGTGCCAGCAGCTTAGTTGGGGGTCTCCTCTTTAACGAGCAGTTCTTC
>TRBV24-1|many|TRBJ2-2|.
CATRGTVTENTGELFF
TGTGCCACCAGGGGGACCGTGACAGAGAACACCGGGGAGCTGTTTTTT
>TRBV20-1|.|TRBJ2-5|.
CSAIRGVETQYF
TGCAGTGCCATCAGGGGTGTAGAGACCCAGTACTTC
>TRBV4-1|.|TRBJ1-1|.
CASSQGEARDTEAFF
TGCGCCAGCAGCCAAGGAGAGGCCCGGGACACTGAAGCTTTCTTT
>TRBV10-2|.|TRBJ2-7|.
CASSELGYEQYF
TGCGCCAGCAGTGAGTTAGGTTACGAGCAGTACTTC
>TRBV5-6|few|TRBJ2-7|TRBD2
CASSYGLAGVASYEQYF
TGTGCCAGCAGCTATGGACTAGCGGGAGTAGCCTCCTACGAGCAGTACTTC
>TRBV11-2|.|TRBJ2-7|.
CASSLVPGADYEQYF
TGTGCCAGCAGCTTAGTTCCGGGCGCGGACTACGAGCAGTACTTC
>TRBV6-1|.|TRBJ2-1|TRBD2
CTSSELAGGQNEQFF
TGTACCAGCAGTGAGCTGGCGGGGGGGCAGAATGAGCAGTTCTTC
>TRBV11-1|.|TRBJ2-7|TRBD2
CPSSLLAGGPAYEQYF
TGCCCCAGCAGCTTACTAGCGGGAGGGCCGGCCTACGAGCAGTACTTT
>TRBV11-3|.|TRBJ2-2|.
CASSLGGTNTGELFF
TGTGCCAGCAGCTTAGGGGGGACGAACACCGGGGAGCTGTTTTTT
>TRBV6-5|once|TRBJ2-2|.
CVSSYVPGVSTGELLF
TGTGTCAGCAGTTACGTGCCAGGGGTGAGCACCGGGGAGCTGCTTTTT
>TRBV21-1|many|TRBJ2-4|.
CASSKGDTGLKNIQYF
TGTGCCAGCAGCAAAGGGGACACAGGGCTTAAAAACATTCAGTACTTC
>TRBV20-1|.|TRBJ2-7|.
CSAREADSYEQYF
TGCAGTGCTAGAGAGGCGGACTCCTACGAGCAGTACTTC
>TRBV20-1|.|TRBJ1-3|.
CSARFSGNTIYF
TGCAGTGCACGGTTCTCTGGAAACACCATATATTTT
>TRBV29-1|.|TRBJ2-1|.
CSGVDRPYNEQFF
TGCAGCGGTGTGGACCGGCCTTACAATGAGCAGTTCTTC
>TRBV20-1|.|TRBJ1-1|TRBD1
CSSRGTGDTEAFF
TGCAGTTCAAGGGGGACAGGGGACACTGAAGCTTTCTTT
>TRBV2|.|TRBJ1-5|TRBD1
CASRGTVSSNQPQHF
TGTGCCAGCAGGGGGACAGTCAGTAGCAATCAGCCCCAGCATTTT
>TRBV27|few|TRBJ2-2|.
CASSFWNTGELFF
TGTGCCAGCAGTTTTTGGAACACCGGGGAGCTGTTTTTT
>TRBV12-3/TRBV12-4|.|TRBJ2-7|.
CASSGPYEQYF
TGTGCCAGCAGCGGGCCCTACGAGCAGTACTTC
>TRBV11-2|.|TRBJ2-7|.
CASSLEGAGSSEQYF
TGTGCCAGCAGCTTAGAAGGGGCAGGCAGTTCAGAGCAGTACTTC
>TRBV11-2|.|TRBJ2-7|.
CASGPPGEPYEQYF
TGTGCCAGCGGCCCGCCGGGAGAGCCCTACGAGCAGTACTTC